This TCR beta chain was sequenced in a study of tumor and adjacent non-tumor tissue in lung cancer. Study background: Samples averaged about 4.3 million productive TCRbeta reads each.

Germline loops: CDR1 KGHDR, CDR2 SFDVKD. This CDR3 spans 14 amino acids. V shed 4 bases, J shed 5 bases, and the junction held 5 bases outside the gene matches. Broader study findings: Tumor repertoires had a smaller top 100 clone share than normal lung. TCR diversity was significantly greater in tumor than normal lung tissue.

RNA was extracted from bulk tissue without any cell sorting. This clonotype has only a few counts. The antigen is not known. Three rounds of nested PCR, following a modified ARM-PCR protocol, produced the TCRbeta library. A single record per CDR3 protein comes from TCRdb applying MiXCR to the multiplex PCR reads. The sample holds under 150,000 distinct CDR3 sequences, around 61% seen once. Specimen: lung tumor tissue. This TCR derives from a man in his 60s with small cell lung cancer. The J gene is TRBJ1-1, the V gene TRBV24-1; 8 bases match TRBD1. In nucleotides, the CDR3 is TGTGCCACCAGTGAACCGGGACAGGCAACTGAAGCTTTCTTT. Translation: CATSEPGQATEAFF.